The 3 T cell receptor beta chains reported below all come from one sample, sequenced in a study of T cell changes during pregnancy in multiple sclerosis (dated by TCRdb to the late 2010s). Libraries came from the immunoSEQ multiplex PCR assay. TCRdb took this table from immuneACCESS and kept in-frame rearrangements with V and J called. Such tables lack part of the clones; where checked against another copy, unresolved V genes explain under half of the gap, and the rest is unexplained. The sample profile shows tens of thousands of clones; just under 95% of them were found once. The ten largest clones represent roughly 0.7% of the sample. The specimen was CD4+ T cells from peripheral blood mononuclear cells, collected in the first trimester of pregnancy. The receptors here all came from a female donor with multiple sclerosis, enrolled in a pregnancy study.

The chain employs TRBV4-2 and TRBJ2-7, with 9 bases lining up with TRBD1. The CDR3 length is 15 residues. V trimming: 3 bases; J trimming: 6 bases; junction bases outside the gene matches: 9. Per the germline V gene, CDR1 is LGHNA and CDR2 is YNFKEQ. The CDR3 region is CASSHPGTGSFEQYF. CDR3 nucleotides: TGTGCCAGCAGCCATCCCGGGACAGGGTCTTTCGAGCAGTACTTC.

The gene calls are TRBV2 and TRBJ1-5; 9 bases are shared with TRBD1. The CDR3 is 14 amino acids. From germline, CDR1 is SNHLY and CDR2 FYNNEI. With 7 bases clipped from V and 4 bases from J, the junction kept 5 bases outside the gene matches. The CDR3 sequence is CASTLQGANQPQHF. DNA of the CDR3: TGTGCCAGCACTCTACAGGGGGCGAATCAGCCCCAGCATTTT. Supplemented by reference TRBV2 and TRBJ1-5, the full variable domain reads EPEVTQTPSHQVTQMGQEVILRCVPISNHLYFYWYRQILGQKVEFLVSFYNNEISEKSEIFDDQFSVERPDGSNFTLKIRSTKLEDSAMYFCASTLQGANQPQHFGDGTRLSIL.

This chain connects TRBV5-1 to TRBJ1-2, with TRBD1 matching over 7 bases. This CDR3 spans 13 amino acids. Germline assignment: CDR1 SGHRS and CDR2 YFSETQ. Trimming took 3 bases from V and 7 from J; bases not matched to a gene: 6. In DNA form, the CDR3 reads TGCGCCAGCAGCTCCACAGGGGAGCGTGGCTACACCTTC. Encoded protein: CASSSTGERGYTF.